These T cell receptor beta chains were read from a single sample in a study of blood T cell repertoires in COVID-19. Measured with immunoSEQ multiplex PCR; TCRdb has only the in-frame clones, and not every one. Altogether roughly 230,000 clones are present, 84% being singletons, with the ten largest covering roughly a tenth. Sequencing was done on a sample of peripheral blood. The origin of the receptors is a woman aged 80 or over with COVID-19, enrolled during active disease. Both conserved end residues are part of each CDR3. The D gene is left open where the match is weak. A row's size may be missing; if present it is once, few, many or a size class.

d_call	clone_size	j_call	v_call	cdr3_aa	cdr3_nt
NA	NA	TRBJ1-5	TRBV6-5	CATELFRGSNQPQHF	TGTGCCACCGAACTCTTCAGGGGAAGCAATCAGCCCCAGCATTTT
NA	NA	TRBJ2-7	TRBV7-2	CASSGTVYEQYF	TGTGCCAGCAGCGGAACAGTCTACGAGCAGTACTTC
TRBD1	NA	TRBJ1-4	TRBV18	CASFSPGQGREKLFF	TGTGCCAGCTTCTCGCCGGGACAGGGCAGGGAAAAACTGTTTTTT
NA	NA	TRBJ1-1	TRBV2	CASSDWASSRAEAFF	TGTGCCAGCAGTGATTGGGCCTCCTCGAGGGCTGAAGCTTTCTTT
NA	NA	TRBJ2-1	TRBV12-2	CASRLVLAGGSDEQFF	TGTGCAAGTCGCTTAGTACTAGCGGGGGGGTCAGATGAGCAGTTCTTC
NA	NA	TRBJ1-1	TRBV19	CASKRRENTEAFF	TGTGCAAGTAAAAGGCGGGAGAACACTGAAGCTTTCTTT
TRBD2	NA	TRBJ2-3	TRBV18	CASSPGTSSSDTQYF	TGTGCCAGCTCACCAGGGACTAGCTCCTCAGATACGCAGTATTTT
NA	NA	TRBJ2-7	TRBV6-1	CASSEFWQGSYEQYF	TGTGCCAGCAGTGAATTTTGGCAGGGATCCTACGAGCAGTACTTC
TRBD1	once	TRBJ1-1	TRBV6-6	CASRGTGEDTEAFF	TGTGCCAGCAGGGGGACAGGGGAGGACACTGAAGCTTTCTTT
TRBD1	NA	TRBJ2-1	TRBV7-3	CASSRTGTGGYNEQFF	TGTGCCAGCAGCCGTACCGGGACAGGGGGATACAATGAGCAGTTCTTC
TRBD2	NA	TRBJ2-2	TRBV9	CASSVWTSGTGELFF	TGTGCCAGCAGCGTGTGGACTAGCGGCACCGGGGAGCTGTTTTTT
TRBD1	once	TRBJ1-2	TRBV6-5	CATADRAYGYTF	TGTGCCACCGCGGACAGGGCCTATGGCTACACCTTC
NA	NA	TRBJ2-2	TRBV7-2	CASSMGLLNTGELFF	TGTGCCAGCAGCATGGGACTTCTAAACACCGGGGAGCTGTTTTTT
TRBD1	NA	TRBJ1-1	TRBV5-1	CASSRGQGTAYTEAFF	TGCGCCAGCAGCCGGGGACAGGGTACGGCTTACACTGAAGCTTTCTTT
TRBD1	NA	TRBJ2-1	TRBV7-9	CASSFPGQGASEQFF	TGTGCCAGCAGCTTTCCGGGACAGGGGGCCAGTGAGCAGTTCTTC
TRBD2	NA	TRBJ2-5	TRBV6-6	CASNLAGGLQETQYF	TGTGCCAGCAACTTAGCGGGGGGCCTCCAAGAGACCCAGTACTTC
NA	NA	TRBJ1-2	TRBV3-1/TRBV3-2	CASSPRGANYGYTF	TGTGCCAGCAGCCCCCGAGGAGCTAACTATGGCTACACCTTC
TRBD2	few	TRBJ2-1	TRBV28	CASISGGNYNEQFF	TGTGCCAGCATCAGCGGGGGGAATTACAATGAGCAGTTCTTC
NA	NA	TRBJ2-3	TRBV3-1/TRBV3-2	CASSQVVETDTQYF	TGTGCCAGCAGCCAAGTAGTAGAGACTGATACGCAGTATTTT
NA	NA	TRBJ1-1	TRBV7-3	CASSLTGAENTEAFF	TGTGCCAGCAGCTTAACGGGGGCAGAGAACACTGAAGCTTTCTTT
TRBD1	NA	TRBJ1-4	TRBV5-1	CASSPGTGEGEKLFF	TGCGCCAGCAGCCCCGGGACAGGGGAGGGTGAAAAACTGTTTTTT
NA	NA	TRBJ2-5	TRBV5-1	CASSFSGGETQYF	TGCGCCAGCAGCTTTTCTGGAGGGGAGACCCAGTACTTC
TRBD1	NA	TRBJ2-1	TRBV2	CASRLQGLFRNEQFF	TGTGCCAGCAGACTACAGGGGTTATTTAGGAATGAGCAGTTCTTC
TRBD1	NA	TRBJ1-2	TRBV28	CASSFRDRAISYTF	TGTGCCAGCAGTTTCCGGGACAGGGCCATAAGCTACACCTTC
NA	NA	TRBJ1-3	TRBV9	CASSVGPQENTIYF	TGTGCCAGCAGCGTAGGCCCACAAGAAAACACCATATATTTT
NA	NA	TRBJ1-1	TRBV3-1/TRBV3-2	CASSQLYGQTEAFF	TGTGCCAGCAGCCAACTATACGGACAGACTGAAGCTTTCTTT
TRBD2	few	TRBJ2-1	TRBV7-2	CASSSQRGASYNEQFF	TGTGCCAGCAGCTCGCAGCGGGGGGCCTCCTACAATGAGCAGTTCTTC
NA	NA	TRBJ2-5	TRBV18	CASSPGRGKPGQETQYF	TGTGCCAGCTCACCGGGGCGGGGCAAGCCCGGACAAGAGACCCAGTACTTC
NA	NA	TRBJ2-7	TRBV6-5	CASSYSFGTDSYEQYF	TGTGCCAGCAGTTATTCTTTTGGGACTGACTCCTACGAGCAGTACTTC
NA	NA	TRBJ1-1	TRBV3-1/TRBV3-2	CASSRQAPTEAFF	TGTGCCAGCAGCCGACAGGCTCCCACTGAAGCTTTCTTT
TRBD2	NA	TRBJ2-1	TRBV4-2	CASSPGPTGLAGAGEQFF	TGTGCCAGCAGCCCAGGACCAACGGGACTAGCGGGGGCAGGTGAGCAGTTCTTC
NA	NA	TRBJ2-5	TRBV12-3/TRBV12-4	CASSTTVRGNQYF	TGTGCCAGCAGTACGACGGTACGGGGTAACCAGTACTTC
NA	NA	TRBJ1-1	TRBV5-1	CASSSYTEAFF	TGCGCCAGCAGCTCGTACACTGAAGCTTTCTTT
TRBD1	NA	TRBJ1-2	TRBV7-2	CASSGQGGYGYTF	TGTGCCAGCAGCGGACAGGGAGGCTATGGCTACACCTTC
NA	once	TRBJ1-2	TRBV28	CASSLEQGFGYTF	TGTGCCAGCAGTTTGGAACAGGGATTTGGCTACACCTTC
NA	NA	TRBJ1-5	TRBV6-2/TRBV6-3	CASSYGQYSNQPQHF	TGTGCCAGCAGTTATGGACAGTATAGCAATCAGCCCCAGCATTTT
TRBD2	NA	TRBJ2-5	TRBV5-1	CASSSRGGVAVGETQYF	TGCGCCAGCAGTTCAAGGGGAGGGGTGGCCGTCGGCGAGACCCAGTACTTC
TRBD1	few	TRBJ2-2	TRBV5-4	CASSLRLQGAGSTGELFF	TGTGCCAGCAGCTTGCGGTTACAGGGGGCAGGAAGTACCGGGGAGCTGTTTTTT
TRBD2	NA	TRBJ2-7	TRBV5-4	CASSRTSGATYEQYF	TGTGCCAGCAGCCGGACTAGCGGGGCCACCTACGAGCAGTACTTC
TRBD1	NA	TRBJ1-2	TRBV27	CASRATGGPRGGYTF	TGTGCCAGCAGGGCGACAGGGGGCCCTCGCGGTGGCTACACCTTC